This record concerns one TCR beta chain sequence. Its matching antigen is unknown. TCRdb ran MiXCR on the 5' RACE reads and lists one entry per CDR3 protein. The data show approximately 200,000 distinct CDR3 sequences, 16% seen once. The V end was cut by 2 bases, the J end by 5 bases, with 15 bases between. The CDR3 contains 14 residues. The V gene's germline CDR1 is DFQATT and CDR2 SNEGSKA (reference sequence). The sample is drawn from a study of T-cell memory formation after mild COVID-19. Study-wide context: Across donors, TCR clusters were largely donor specific.

General study points: Contracting clones from day 15 to 85 showed balanced CD4/CD8; later expanders favored CD4+. The pre-infection memory compartment contained some responding clones, suggesting cross-reactive memory joined.

This sequence joins TRBV20-1 and TRBJ2-5; D is unclear. This sequence originates from an adult woman who had mild COVID-19 (a few samples of this study predate the infection). Cell type and time point are not known. The source material was PBMCs or a T cell subset sorted from them (not recorded which). The CDR3 DNA reads TGCAGTGCTAGACGAGGAATCATCGGGGAGACCCAGTACTTC. Translation gives CSARRGIIGETQYF.